This T cell receptor beta chain stems from a study of T cells in Graves' hyperthyroidism and ophthalmopathy. The CDR3 contains 13 residues. The germline CDR1 and CDR2 sequences are SGHVS and FQNEAQ. V was clipped by 4 bases and J by 7 bases; unmatched bases: 1. Whole-study results and caveats: Also found in blood were most expanded thyroid clonotypes above 0.001. A 13 V-J signature model discriminated ophthalmopathy versus stable hyperthyroidism.

Amplified TCR beta CDR3 regions derived from RNA transcripts. An initial round of RT-PCR targeting the TCR CDR3 relied on the HTBI primer set. TCRdb ran MiXCR on the multiplex PCR reads and lists one entry per CDR3 protein. The sample has about 700,000 distinct CDR3 sequences, 45% seen once; the top ten hold roughly 6.5%. Worth noting for this clonotype: Antigen specificity is unknown.

The sequencing input was peripheral blood or thyroid tissue (not recorded which). The chain couples TRBV7-8 to TRBJ1-5; 10 nucleotides agree with TRBD1. This clonotype originated in an adult man with Graves' disease, either hyperthyroidism or ophthalmopathy (not recorded which). The CDR3 nucleotides are TGTGCCAGCAGCTGGACAGGGGGACAGCCCCAGCATTTT. Translated, it gives CASSWTGGQPQHF.